The rows below give T cell receptor beta chains drawn from one sample of a study of T cell changes during pregnancy in multiple sclerosis. The data were produced by immunoSEQ multiplex PCR, yet TCRdb's version contains in-frame clones alone and is incomplete. The data hold 70,000 to 95,000 clones, with approximately 94% observed a single time. This material consisted of peripheral blood, taken in the third trimester of pregnancy. These receptors originate from a female donor with multiple sclerosis, enrolled in a pregnancy study. Both conserved end residues are part of each CDR3. D genes are given only for firm matches. Some rows have no size entry. The others give once, few or many, or a class for an expanded clone.

d_call,j_call,clone_size,v_call,cdr3_length,cdr3_aa,cdr3_nt
.,TRBJ1-1,.,TRBV6-5,11,CASGRRTEAFF,TGTGCCAGCGGCCGGCGGACTGAAGCTTTCTTT
TRBD1,TRBJ2-7,once,TRBV9,13,CASSVTGVDEQYF,TGTGCCAGCAGCGTAACAGGGGTGGACGAGCAGTACTTC
TRBD1,TRBJ2-7,.,TRBV5-6,17,CASSLGEDRVRSWEQYF,TGTGCCAGCAGCTTGGGGGAGGACAGGGTTCGTTCTTGGGAGCAGTACTTC
TRBD2,TRBJ2-7,.,TRBV18,14,CATSGQDPPYEQYF,TGTGCTACTAGCGGACAAGATCCTCCCTACGAGCAGTACTTC
.,TRBJ2-7,.,TRBV5-4,15,CASSRRGVSKYEQYF,TGTGCCAGCAGCCGTCGCGGGGTTAGTAAGTACGAGCAGTACTTC
.,TRBJ2-5,.,TRBV5-4,15,CASSLPTAYQETQYF,TGTGCCAGCAGCTTGCCGACAGCCTACCAAGAGACCCAGTACTTC
.,TRBJ2-7,.,TRBV7-6,14,CASSLAPSTHEQYF,TGTGCCAGCAGCTTAGCCCCGAGTACCCACGAGCAGTACTTC
.,TRBJ2-3,.,TRBV27,15,CASSLSPEGTDTQYF,TGTGCCAGCAGTTTATCCCCAGAGGGCACAGATACGCAGTATTTT
TRBD1,TRBJ2-7,.,TRBV19,14,CASTPDREPYEQYF,TGTGCCAGTACCCCTGACAGGGAGCCCTACGAGCAGTACTTC
.,TRBJ2-1,.,TRBV29-1,9,CSVREEQFF,TGCAGCGTCCGCGAGGAGCAGTTCTTC
.,TRBJ2-5,once,TRBV6-1,14,CASSLTGIQETQYF,TGTGCCAGCAGTCTCACAGGGATCCAAGAGACCCAGTACTTC
TRBD2,TRBJ2-3,.,TRBV15,14,CATSRGAGRDTQYF,TGTGCCACCAGCAGAGGAGCGGGGAGAGATACGCAGTATTTT
.,TRBJ2-7,.,TRBV29-1,12,CSVMGGPWEQYF,TGCAGCGTTATGGGGGGGCCTTGGGAGCAGTACTTC
.,TRBJ2-7,once,TRBV2,15,CASRPTFLSEGEQYF,TGTGCCAGCAGACCGACCTTCCTTTCCGAGGGCGAGCAGTACTTC
TRBD2,TRBJ2-7,.,TRBV5-1,16,CASSTGLADHTYEQYF,TGCGCCAGCAGCACAGGACTAGCGGACCACACCTACGAGCAGTACTTC
TRBD2,TRBJ2-1,.,TRBV6-4,15,CASRGLAGGVNEQFF,TGTGCCAGCAGAGGACTAGCGGGGGGAGTCAATGAGCAGTTCTTC
.,TRBJ2-1,.,TRBV18,14,CASSTEGVVSEQFF,TGTGCCAGCTCAACCGAGGGCGTCGTCAGTGAGCAGTTCTTC
.,TRBJ2-7,.,TRBV13,15,CASSSGGGISYEQYF,TGTGCCAGCAGCTCAGGGGGGGGGATTTCCTACGAGCAGTACTTC
TRBD2,TRBJ2-7,.,TRBV14,19,CASSQDWSSGSSRPLEQYF,TGTGCCAGCAGCCAAGATTGGTCCAGCGGGAGTAGCCGGCCCCTCGAGCAGTACTTC
TRBD2,TRBJ2-3,.,TRBV18,13,CASLAGVADTQYF,TGTGCCAGCCTAGCGGGAGTAGCAGATACGCAGTATTTT
.,TRBJ2-5,.,TRBV5-1,13,CASSPGLSETQYF,TGCGCCAGCAGCCCAGGGTTGTCGGAGACCCAGTACTTC
TRBD2,TRBJ2-3,.,TRBV27,15,CASRLAGGPPDTQYF,TGTGCCAGCAGGTTAGCGGGAGGGCCGCCAGATACGCAGTATTTT
TRBD1,TRBJ1-2,.,TRBV2,16,CASSEALNRGRDGYTF,TGTGCCAGCAGTGAAGCGTTAAACAGGGGGAGAGATGGCTACACCTTC
TRBD2,TRBJ2-5,.,TRBV2,16,CASSERTSGAGETQYF,TGTGCCAGCAGTGAAAGGACTAGCGGGGCGGGGGAGACCCAGTACTTC
.,TRBJ1-2,.,TRBV5-1,15,CASSPDYRQNYGYTF,TGCGCCAGCAGCCCGGACTACCGACAGAACTATGGCTACACCTTC
.,TRBJ2-7,once,TRBV5-4,14,CASSRTGASYEQYF,TGTGCCAGCAGCCGGACTGGCGCCTCCTACGAGCAGTACTTC